Sequencing of this T cell receptor beta chain was carried out in a study of cytomegalovirus exposure and HLA in healthy donors. Study observations and caveats: Testing in vitro showed three CMV-associated chains specific for CMV antigens.

This CDR3 region has 17 residues. The trim removed 2 bases at V and 5 bases at J, leaving 13 bases unmatched. CDR1 and CDR2 from the germline V gene are LGHNA and YNFKEQ. A note on this clone: As yet, its antigen is unknown.

A multiplex PCR was run with 60 Vbeta primers and 13 Jbeta primers. Data came from immunoSEQ multiplex PCR; TCRdb stores just in-frame clones and leaves some out. The sample shows tens of thousands of clones, roughly 76% of them seen only once. The TCR sequence derives from a woman aged 40 to 49 in good health and CMV-seronegative. The specimen was PBMCs. The V call is TRBV4-2, the J call TRBJ1-2; 8 bases are shared with TRBD1. The CDR3 region is CASSQRQGPTSKYGYTF. The CDR3 DNA reads TGTGCCAGCAGCCAACGACAGGGGCCGACATCCAAATATGGCTACACCTTC.